This TCR beta chain was sequenced in a study of cytomegalovirus exposure and HLA in healthy donors. Comments on this clone: Its target is unknown. The sample carries other DNA sequences with the same CDR3.

Researchers ran the PCR with 60 Vbeta and 13 Jbeta primers. Libraries were prepared by immunoSEQ multiplex PCR; TCRdb keeps only in-frame clonotypes and omits some of them. The repertoire holds approximately 100,000 clones, around nine tenths seen once, with about a tenth in the top ten. The germline CDR1 and CDR2 sequences are SEHNR and FQNEAQ (reference sequence). This CDR3 has 13 amino acids. The V end lost 2 bases, the J end lost 7 bases, and 12 bases lay between the germline ends. Study-wide results and caveats: For most TCR sequences rarity was the rule, although some public TCRs occurred in many donors.

The sequence came from a young man in good health and CMV-seropositive. The chain combines TRBV7-9 with TRBJ2-7; D gene ambiguous. Input material: PBMCs. The CDR3 DNA reads TGTGCCAGCAGCTTAATATCGTTCGGGGAGCAGTACTTC. Amino acids: CASSLISFGEQYF.